The rows below give T cell receptor beta chains drawn from one sample of a study of shared clonotypes between healthy human individuals. Repertoires were generated with immunoSEQ multiplex PCR, while TCRdb's copy carries only in-frame clones and drops some. The sample yields approximately 1,000,000 clones, 70% to 80% seen once. The source material was memory CD4+ T cells from PBMCs. The receptors here all came from a man between 18 and 35 years old in good health. Some clones in this sample may be carry-over from other donors' samples. Each CDR3 is given with its conserved first and last residue. D genes are given only for firm matches. Not every row has a clone size; where given, it reads once, few, many or a size class.

17	NA	TRBV28	TRBD2	TRBJ2-2	TGTGCCAGCAGTTTACGCCCTTTAGGCGGGAGTACCGGGGAGCTGTTTTTT	CASSLRPLGGSTGELFF
15	once	TRBV7-3	TRBD2	TRBJ2-3	TGTGCCAGCAGCTTGGGCGGGAGTGTCACAGATACGCAGTATTTT	CASSLGGSVTDTQYF
14	few	TRBV7-2	NA	TRBJ1-5	TGTGCCAGCAGTCGGCCGGGGGGGAATCAGCCCCAGCATTTT	CASSRPGGNQPQHF
15	NA	TRBV5-4	TRBD1	TRBJ1-1	TGTGCCAGCAGCTTCCGACAGGGAAAGAACACTGAAGCTTTCTTT	CASSFRQGKNTEAFF
11	few	TRBV30	NA	TRBJ2-2	TGTGCCTGGAGGAATACCGGGGAGCTGTTTTTT	CAWRNTGELFF
13	NA	TRBV2	NA	TRBJ1-1	TGTGCCAGCAAGACAGACACTAACACTGAAGCTTTCTTT	CASKTDTNTEAFF
15	NA	TRBV5-1	TRBD1	TRBJ2-1	TGCGCCAGCAGCAGCGGACAGGGGTCCCACAATGAGCAGTTCTTC	CASSSGQGSHNEQFF
15	NA	TRBV10-3	TRBD1	TRBJ1-5	TGTGCCATCAGTGAAAGGACAGGGGTGGCTCAGCCCCAGCATTTT	CAISERTGVAQPQHF
15	NA	TRBV30	NA	TRBJ2-2	TGTGCCTGGAGTAGGGGACACGCGAACACCGGGGAGCTGTTTTTT	CAWSRGHANTGELFF
14	few	TRBV27	NA	TRBJ1-1	TGTGCCAGCAGTCGGGACCGGGCGAACACTGAAGCTTTCTTT	CASSRDRANTEAFF
17	NA	TRBV4-2	TRBD1	TRBJ2-2	TGTGCCAGCAGCCAAAATCGGGGACAGGTCTCCACCGGGGAGCTGTTTTTT	CASSQNRGQVSTGELFF
16	NA	TRBV7-8	NA	TRBJ2-7	TGTGCCAGCAGCTCGCTCCAATTAGCATTCTCCTACGAGCAGTACTTC	CASSSLQLAFSYEQYF
18	NA	TRBV19	TRBD1	TRBJ1-5	TGTGCCAGTAGTCATTCCCGTCCAGGGGGAGGACGCAATCAGCCCCAGCATTTT	CASSHSRPGGGRNQPQHF
12	NA	TRBV10-3	TRBD2	TRBJ2-1	TGTGCCATCAGTGAGGCGGGAGGGAGTCAGTTCTTC	CAISEAGGSQFF
14	NA	TRBV6-1	TRBD1	TRBJ1-1	TGTGCCAGCAGTCAAAGGGGACAGTACACTGAAGCTTTCTTT	CASSQRGQYTEAFF
14	few	TRBV4-3	NA	TRBJ1-1	TGCGCCAGCAGCCACGTCGACGGGAACAGTGAAGCTTTCTTT	CASSHVDGNSEAFF
16	NA	TRBV7-8	NA	TRBJ2-7	TGTGCCAGCAGCTCCTCTAGATCCTTTGGCTCCTACGAGCAGTACTTC	CASSSSRSFGSYEQYF
15	NA	TRBV5-1	TRBD2	TRBJ2-1	TGCGCCAGCAGCTCAGCGGGAGGGCCGGGCAATGAGCAGTTCTTC	CASSSAGGPGNEQFF
13	NA	TRBV29-1	NA	TRBJ1-4	TGCAGCGTTGAAAGGGTTGCGGGTGAAAAACTGTTTTTT	CSVERVAGEKLFF
17	once	TRBV21-1	NA	TRBJ1-4	TGTGCCAGCAGCAAAGGCCCCTCGGGGCGTACTAATGAAAAACTGTTTTTT	CASSKGPSGRTNEKLFF
14	NA	TRBV28	TRBD2	TRBJ2-3	TGTGCCAGTAGACTAGCGGGAGAGACAGATACGCAGTATTTT	CASRLAGETDTQYF
18	NA	TRBV27	TRBD2	TRBJ2-1	TGTGCCAGCAGTTTAGCCTCCCGGGGGAGCGGGAGAGACAATGAGCAGTTCTTC	CASSLASRGSGRDNEQFF
13	NA	TRBV7-2	NA	TRBJ1-1	TGTGCCAGCAGCTTAGGAGGACGGACGAAAGCTTTCTTT	CASSLGGRTKAFF
14	NA	TRBV18	NA	TRBJ1-2	TGTGCCAGCTCACCAGGGAGGGGGAACTATGGCTACACCTTC	CASSPGRGNYGYTF
13	NA	TRBV18	NA	TRBJ1-4	TGTGCCAGCTCACCAGTCCGAGATGAAAAACTGTTTTTT	CASSPVRDEKLFF
15	NA	TRBV6-5	TRBD2	TRBJ2-5	TGTGCCAGCAGCCCGCTAGCGGGAGGGGTGAAGACCCAGTACTTC	CASSPLAGGVKTQYF
16	NA	TRBV15	NA	TRBJ1-4	TGTGCCACCAGCAGTGGGGTCGAGCTACAGTGGGAAAAACTGTTTTTT	CATSSGVELQWEKLFF
15	NA	TRBV4-3	NA	TRBJ2-7	TGCGCCAGCAGCAAGAAGGGTTGGGGTGCCTACGAGCAGTACTTC	CASSKKGWGAYEQYF
17	NA	TRBV18	TRBD2	TRBJ2-3	TGTGCCAGCTCACCCCAAGCCGGGACTATGGTGGTGGATACGCAGTATTTT	CASSPQAGTMVVDTQYF
14	few	TRBV28	NA	TRBJ1-2	TGTGCCAGCAGTTTTCCCAGGGCAAGCTATGGCTACACCTTC	CASSFPRASYGYTF
15	NA	TRBV5-1	TRBD2	TRBJ2-1	TGCGCCAGCAGCGTTGGACTAGCGGGAGAAAATGAGCAGTTCTTC	CASSVGLAGENEQFF
11	NA	TRBV2	NA	TRBJ1-2	TGTGCCAGCAGTGTCAGCTATGGCTACACCTTC	CASSVSYGYTF
13	once	TRBV28	NA	TRBJ1-5	TGTGCCAGCAGTTTAACAGGCTATCAGCCCCAGCATTTT	CASSLTGYQPQHF
14	NA	TRBV11-2	NA	TRBJ1-1	TGTGCCAGCAGCTTAGCCGCCGAGGGAGCTGAAGCTTTCTTT	CASSLAAEGAEAFF
15	NA	TRBV25-1	NA	TRBJ2-2	TGTGCCAGCAGTGTGCCGCTAGGGAACACCGGGGAGCTGTTTTTT	CASSVPLGNTGELFF
11	NA	TRBV28	NA	TRBJ2-7	TGTGCCAGCAGTAACCTCTACGAGCAGTACTTC	CASSNLYEQYF
11	few	TRBV11-2	TRBD1	TRBJ1-1	TGTGCCAGCAGCCTTAACAGGGGGGCTTTCTTT	CASSLNRGAFF
19	NA	TRBV5-6	NA	TRBJ1-5	TGTGCCAGCAGCTTGGCTGCCGGCAGACAAATTTATAGCAATCAGCCCCAGCATTTT	CASSLAAGRQIYSNQPQHF
18	NA	TRBV7-8	TRBD2	TRBJ2-1	TGTGCCAGCAGCTCACTAGCGGGAGGGCCAAGCTCCTACAATGAGCAGTTCTTC	CASSSLAGGPSSYNEQFF
15	NA	TRBV6-5	TRBD2	TRBJ2-2	TGTGCCAGCAGTTACGGGACTAGCGGGCTACGGGAGCTGTTTTTT	CASSYGTSGLRELFF
15	NA	TRBV2	NA	TRBJ2-3	TGTGCCAGCAGTGCGACAACCGCTAGCACAGATACGCAGTATTTT	CASSATTASTDTQYF
15	NA	TRBV30	TRBD1	TRBJ1-4	TGTGCCTGGAAAAAACCCGACAGGGAGGTTGAAAAACTGTTTTTT	CAWKKPDREVEKLFF
14	NA	TRBV6-1	TRBD2	TRBJ2-7	TGTGCCAGCATTAGGAGCGGGGCGCTCTACGAGCAGTACTTC	CASIRSGALYEQYF
17	NA	TRBV7-2	NA	TRBJ2-1	TGTGCCAGCAGCTCCCGTGGGAGCCACCAGTCCTACAATGAGCAGTTCTTC	CASSSRGSHQSYNEQFF
15	NA	TRBV6-1	NA	TRBJ2-3	TGTGCCAGCTACGTGACCGGGCTTCGGAGGGGTTCGCAGTATTTT	CASYVTGLRRGSQYF
13	NA	TRBV27	NA	TRBJ1-2	TGTGCCAGCAGTACCGGAGGGGGTTTTGGCTACACCTTC	CASSTGGGFGYTF
14	once	TRBV21-1	NA	TRBJ1-1	TGTGCCAGCAGCACATGGACAGCTAACACTGAAGCTTTCTTT	CASSTWTANTEAFF
15	NA	TRBV6-5	TRBD2	TRBJ2-4	TGTGCCAGCAGTCCTCGACTAGCGGGAGGCATGCGGCCGTACTTC	CASSPRLAGGMRPYF
14	NA	TRBV5-1	NA	TRBJ2-7	TGCGCCAGCAGCTTGCAGGCCGGGTCAGGTGATCAGTACTTC	CASSLQAGSGDQYF
15	few	TRBV28	TRBD1	TRBJ1-4	TGTGCCAGCAGTTTGGCAACAGGGGTAGGAGAAAAACTGTTTTTT	CASSLATGVGEKLFF
14	few	TRBV6-6	NA	TRBJ1-1	TGTGCCAGCAGTACCCCGGGACGACGAGAGGAAGCTTTCTTT	CASSTPGRREEAFF
17	NA	TRBV27	NA	TRBJ2-3	TGTGCCAGCAGTCTGTCTTCAGGGCGGCCTGAGGGTAGTACGCAGTATTTT	CASSLSSGRPEGSTQYF